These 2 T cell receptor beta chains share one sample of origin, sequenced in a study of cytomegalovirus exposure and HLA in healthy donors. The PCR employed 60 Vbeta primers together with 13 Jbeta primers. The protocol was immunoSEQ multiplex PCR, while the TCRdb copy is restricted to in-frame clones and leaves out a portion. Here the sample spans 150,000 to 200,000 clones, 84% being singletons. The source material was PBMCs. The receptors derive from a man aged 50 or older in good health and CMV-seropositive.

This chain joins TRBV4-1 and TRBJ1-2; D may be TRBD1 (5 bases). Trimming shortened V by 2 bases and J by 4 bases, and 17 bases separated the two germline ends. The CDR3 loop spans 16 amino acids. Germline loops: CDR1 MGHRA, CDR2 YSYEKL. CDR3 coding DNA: TGCGCCAGCAGCCAAATGCCAGGGACTCACATCTATGGCTACACCTTC. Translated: CASSQMPGTHIYGYTF.

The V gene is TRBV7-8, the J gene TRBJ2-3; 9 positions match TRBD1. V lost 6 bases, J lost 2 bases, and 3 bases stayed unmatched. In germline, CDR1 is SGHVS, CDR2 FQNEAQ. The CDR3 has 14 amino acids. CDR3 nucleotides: TGTGCCAGCAGTCGGACAGGGGCCACAGATACGCAGTATTTT. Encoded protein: CASSRTGATDTQYF.